This T cell receptor beta chain was sequenced during a study of shared clonotypes between healthy human individuals. Profiled with immunoSEQ multiplex PCR; TCRdb holds only in-frame clones, not every one. The sample contains hundreds of thousands of clones, approximately 79% of which appear only once. V was clipped by 6 bases and J by 2 bases, with 14 bases between them. The CDR3 has 14 residues. Germline V gene sequence: CDR1 KGHSH, CDR2 LQKENI. The sequenced material came from memory CD4+ T cells sorted from blood. Subset here: CD45RA-negative fraction. V and J are TRBV18 and TRBJ2-7, with D possibly matching TRBD1 (6 bases). The receptor's source is a woman younger than 45 in good health. DNA of the CDR3: TGTGCCAGCTCCCCAAATCCAGGGGCCTACGAGCAGTACTTC. As protein: CASSPNPGAYEQYF.